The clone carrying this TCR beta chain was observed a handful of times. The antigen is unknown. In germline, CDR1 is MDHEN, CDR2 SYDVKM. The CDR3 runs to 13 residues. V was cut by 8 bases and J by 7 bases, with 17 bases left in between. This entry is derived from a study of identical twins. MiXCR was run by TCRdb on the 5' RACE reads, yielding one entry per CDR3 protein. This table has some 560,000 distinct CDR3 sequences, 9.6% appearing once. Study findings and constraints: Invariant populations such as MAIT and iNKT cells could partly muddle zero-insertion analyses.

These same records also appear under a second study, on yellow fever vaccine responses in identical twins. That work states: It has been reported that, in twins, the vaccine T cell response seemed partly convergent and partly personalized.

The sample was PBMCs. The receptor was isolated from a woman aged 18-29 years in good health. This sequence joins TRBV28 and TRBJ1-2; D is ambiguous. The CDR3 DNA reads TGTGCCAGCGGCGGGTTAGGCCTATTTGGCTACACCTTC. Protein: CASGGLGLFGYTF.